The rows below give T cell receptor beta chains drawn from one sample of a study of cytomegalovirus exposure and HLA in healthy donors. Assay used: immunoSEQ multiplex PCR; TCRdb lists only in-frame clones, some missing. The table records 150,000 or so clones, 73% of them present only once. Input material: PBMCs. The receptors derive from a woman aged 18-29 years in good health and CMV-seronegative. The CDR3 runs from the conserved cysteine through the conserved F or W. A D gene is named only where the DNA matches it firmly. Expanded clones get a size class; other rows say once, few or many, or leave the size out.

. TRBJ1-4 TRBD1 TRBV10-3 CAISPGTGNEKLFF TGTGCCATCAGTCCCGGGACAGGGAATGAAAAACTGTTTTTT
. TRBJ2-1 TRBD1 TRBV25-1 CASSGNRDSSYNEQFF TGTGCCAGCAGCGGAAACCGGGACAGCTCCTACAATGAGCAGTTCTTC
. TRBJ1-2 TRBD1 TRBV7-2 CASSLLAGGAYGYTF TGTGCCAGCAGCTTATTGGCAGGGGGTGCCTATGGCTACACCTTC
. TRBJ1-1 TRBD1 TRBV28 CASSSPGTGNTEAFF TGTGCCAGCAGTTCCCCCGGGACAGGGAACACTGAAGCTTTCTTT
few TRBJ1-5 . TRBV6-6 CASSQQQGISNQPQHF TGTGCCAGCAGTCAACAGCAGGGGATTAGCAATCAGCCCCAGCATTTT
. TRBJ2-1 TRBD2 TRBV5-4 CASSYNSGGSYNEQFF TGTGCCAGCAGCTACAACTCGGGGGGCTCCTACAATGAGCAGTTCTTC
. TRBJ1-1 . TRBV2 CASRARGKKTEAFF TGTGCCAGCAGGGCGCGGGGGAAAAAAACTGAAGCTTTCTTT
. TRBJ2-1 . TRBV28 CASRQQGSRDEQFF TGTGCCAGCAGGCAACAGGGATCCCGGGATGAGCAGTTCTTC
few TRBJ2-1 . TRBV9 CASSVAPATGEQFF TGTGCCAGCAGCGTAGCTCCAGCCACAGGAGAGCAGTTCTTC
. TRBJ1-4 . TRBV6-1 CASSESLSTNEKLFF TGTGCCAGCAGTGAGTCCCTGTCAACTAATGAAAAACTGTTTTTT
. TRBJ1-2 TRBD1 TRBV5-4 CASSSFGQGAGGYTF TGTGCCAGCAGCTCGTTCGGGCAGGGGGCGGGTGGCTACACCTTC
once TRBJ1-4 . TRBV6-1 CASSDSFNNEKLFF TGTGCCAGCAGCGACTCCTTTAATAATGAAAAACTGTTTTTT
few TRBJ1-1 TRBD1 TRBV4-2 CASSPRTGFLTEAFF TGTGCCAGCAGCCCGAGGACAGGGTTTTTGACTGAAGCTTTCTTT
. TRBJ2-7 . TRBV9 CASSGTGSAYEQYF TGTGCCAGCAGCGGTACAGGGTCAGCCTACGAGCAGTACTTC
few TRBJ1-1 TRBD1 TRBV11-2 CASSLVTGGWTEAFF TGTGCCAGCAGCTTAGTGACAGGGGGTTGGACTGAAGCTTTCTTT
few TRBJ1-1 . TRBV4-3 CASSQEGAGTLNTEAFF TGCGCCAGCAGCCAAGAGGGTGCGGGGACCTTGAACACTGAAGCTTTCTTT
. TRBJ1-2 TRBD1 TRBV4-3 CASSQGGTGRRAYGYTF TGCGCCAGCAGCCAAGGGGGGACAGGCCGTAGAGCATATGGCTACACCTTC
. TRBJ2-1 . TRBV15 CATSDVGRLQFF TGTGCCACCAGCGACGTCGGGAGATTACAGTTCTTC
. TRBJ1-2 TRBD1 TRBV19 CASSRTGRDYGYTF TGTGCCAGTAGCAGGACAGGGAGGGACTATGGCTACACCTTC
. TRBJ2-7 TRBD1 TRBV7-2 CASRLDRASYEQYF TGTGCCAGCAGACTTGACAGGGCCTCCTACGAGCAGTACTTC
. TRBJ1-2 . TRBV10-3 CAIRLTSGYGYTF TGTGCCATTCGACTGACCTCCGGATATGGCTACACCTTC
. TRBJ2-3 TRBD2 TRBV6-1 CASKLSGGAINTQYF TGTGCCAGCAAATTAAGCGGGGGGGCCATAAATACGCAGTATTTT
. TRBJ2-5 . TRBV27 CASSRTGNQETQYF TGTGCCAGCAGTCGGACGGGGAACCAAGAGACCCAGTACTTC
. TRBJ2-3 . TRBV7-6 CASSLAGAGTSTDTQYF TGTGCCAGCAGCTTAGCAGGGGCGGGGACTAGCACAGATACGCAGTATTTT
few TRBJ1-2 TRBD1 TRBV2 CASSETGIYGYTF TGTGCCAGCAGCGAGACAGGGATCTATGGCTACACCTTC
few TRBJ1-1 . TRBV4-1 CASSRKGVNTEAFF TGCGCCAGCAGCCGGAAGGGGGTGAACACTGAAGCTTTCTTT
. TRBJ2-3 . TRBV4-3 CASSQEAYSRDTQYF TGCGCCAGCAGCCAAGAAGCATACTCCCGCGATACGCAGTATTTT
few TRBJ1-2 TRBD1 TRBV27 CASSPKTGGYGYTF TGTGCCAGCAGTCCAAAGACAGGGGGCTATGGCTACACCTTC
. TRBJ2-1 TRBD2 TRBV6-4 CASSDKAGTQSEQFF TGTGCCAGCAGTGACAAAGCGGGAACCCAAAGTGAGCAGTTCTTC
. TRBJ2-6 . TRBV19 CASSIVGDYSGANVLTF TGTGCCAGTAGTATAGTGGGAGACTACTCTGGGGCCAACGTCCTGACTTTC
. TRBJ2-1 . TRBV19 CASSIGGEVGEQFF TGTGCCAGTAGTATAGGAGGGGAGGTGGGTGAGCAGTTCTTC
. TRBJ2-5 . TRBV21-1 CASSKEVRLAGGLETQYF TGTGCCAGCAGCAAAGAGGTTAGACTAGCGGGAGGGTTAGAGACCCAGTACTTC
. TRBJ2-1 TRBD2 TRBV7-9 CASSLGLAVYNEQFF TGTGCCAGCAGCTTAGGGCTAGCGGTTTACAATGAGCAGTTCTTC
. TRBJ1-5 . TRBV6-5 CASSYSTGYPQHF TGTGCCAGCAGTTACTCGACTGGGTACCCCCAGCATTTT
. TRBJ2-2 . TRBV5-1 CASSLAVETGELFF TGCGCCAGCAGCTTGGCCGTGGAGACCGGGGAGCTGTTTTTT
. TRBJ1-3 . TRBV27 CASNNSVNTIYF TGTGCCAGCAATAACTCTGTTAACACCATATATTTT
. TRBJ2-7 TRBD2 TRBV6-5 CASSYSGGEIRYEQYF TGTGCCAGCAGTTACTCTGGGGGGGAAATTCGGTACGAGCAGTACTTC
. TRBJ1-3 . TRBV5-1 CASSLYRGGGNTIYF TGCGCCAGCAGCTTATATAGGGGTGGTGGAAACACCATATATTTT
. TRBJ2-5 TRBD2 TRBV5-1 CASSPSTSGETQYF TGCGCCAGCAGCCCTTCGACTAGCGGGGAGACCCAGTACTTC
. TRBJ2-5 TRBD2 TRBV28 CASGKGREETQYF TGTGCCAGTGGGAAGGGGAGGGAAGAGACCCAGTACTTC